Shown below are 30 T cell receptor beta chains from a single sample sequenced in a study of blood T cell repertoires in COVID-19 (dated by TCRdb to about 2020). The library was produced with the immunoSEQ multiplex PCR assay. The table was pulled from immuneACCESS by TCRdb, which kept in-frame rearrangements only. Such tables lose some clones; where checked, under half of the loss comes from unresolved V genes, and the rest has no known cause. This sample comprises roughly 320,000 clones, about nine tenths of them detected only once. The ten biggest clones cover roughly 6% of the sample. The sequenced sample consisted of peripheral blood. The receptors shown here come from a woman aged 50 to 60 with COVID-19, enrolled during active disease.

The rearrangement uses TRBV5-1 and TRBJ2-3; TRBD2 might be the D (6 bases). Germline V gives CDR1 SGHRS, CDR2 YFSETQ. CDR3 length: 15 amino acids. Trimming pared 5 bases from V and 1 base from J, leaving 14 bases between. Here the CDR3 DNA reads TGCGCCAGCAGATTCGCCGGGACTGGCACAGATACGCAGTATTTT. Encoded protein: CASRFAGTGTDTQYF.

CDR3 in amino acids: CASREGRNYGYTF. In nucleotides, the CDR3 is TGTGCCAGCCGGGAGGGGCGGAACTATGGCTACACCTTC. The genes are TRBV6-5 and TRBJ1-2, with D perhaps TRBD1 (5 bases). CDR1 is MNHEY, CDR2 SVGAGI, per germline. V gave up 8 bases and J gave up 2 bases, with 12 bases separating them. The CDR3 length is 13 residues.

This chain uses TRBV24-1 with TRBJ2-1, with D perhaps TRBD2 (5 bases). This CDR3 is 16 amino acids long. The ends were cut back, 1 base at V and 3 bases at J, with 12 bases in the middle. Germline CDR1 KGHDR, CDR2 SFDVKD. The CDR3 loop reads CATSDFVGSDYNEQFF. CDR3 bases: TGTGCCACCAGTGATTTCGTAGGTAGCGACTACAATGAGCAGTTCTTC.

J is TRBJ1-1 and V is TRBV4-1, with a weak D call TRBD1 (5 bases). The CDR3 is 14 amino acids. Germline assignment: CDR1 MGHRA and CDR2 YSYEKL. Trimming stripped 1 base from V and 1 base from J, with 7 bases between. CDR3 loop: CASSQGRENTEAFF. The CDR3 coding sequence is TGCGCCAGCAGCCAAGGCAGGGAGAACACTGAAGCTTTCTTT.

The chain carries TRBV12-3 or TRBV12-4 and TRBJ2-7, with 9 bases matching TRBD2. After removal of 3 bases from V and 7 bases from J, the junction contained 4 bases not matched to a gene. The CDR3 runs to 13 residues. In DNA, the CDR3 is TGTGCCAGCAGTTTCGGCGGGAGGGTGGAGCAGTACTTC. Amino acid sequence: CASSFGGRVEQYF.

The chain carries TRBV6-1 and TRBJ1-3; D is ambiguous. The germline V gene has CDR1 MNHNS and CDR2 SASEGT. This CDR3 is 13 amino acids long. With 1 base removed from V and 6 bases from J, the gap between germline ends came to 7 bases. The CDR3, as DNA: TGTGCCAGCAGTGAAGGGAGAGAAAACACCATATATTTT. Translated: CASSEGRENTIYF.

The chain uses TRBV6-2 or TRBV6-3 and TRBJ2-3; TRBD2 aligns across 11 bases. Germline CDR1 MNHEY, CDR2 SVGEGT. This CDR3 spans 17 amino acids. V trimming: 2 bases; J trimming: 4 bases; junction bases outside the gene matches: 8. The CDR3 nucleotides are TGTGCCAGCAGTTACGGGGTAACTAGCGGGAGACCAGATACGCAGTATTTT. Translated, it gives CASSYGVTSGRPDTQYF.

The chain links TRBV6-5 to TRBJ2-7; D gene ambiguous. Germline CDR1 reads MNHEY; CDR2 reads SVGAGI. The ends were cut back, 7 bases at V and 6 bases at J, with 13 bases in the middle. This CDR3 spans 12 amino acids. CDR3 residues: CASKARLGEQYF. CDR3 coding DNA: TGTGCCAGCAAAGCGCGACTTGGCGAGCAGTACTTC.

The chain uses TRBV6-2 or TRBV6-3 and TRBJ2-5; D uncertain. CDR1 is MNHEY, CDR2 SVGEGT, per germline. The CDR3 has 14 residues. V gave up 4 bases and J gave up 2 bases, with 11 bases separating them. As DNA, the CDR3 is TGTGCCAGCAGTTGGCGGTCAAGACAAGAGACCCAGTACTTC. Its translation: CASSWRSRQETQYF.

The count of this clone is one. The CDR3, as DNA: TGTGCCAGTAGCGGGGTAGCGGGATCCATCGGGGAGCTGTTTTTT. This codes for CASSGVAGSIGELFF. V usage is TRBV19 and J usage is TRBJ2-2, with 8 bases identical to TRBD2. The CDR3 spans 15 residues. J gave up 7 bases and V 6 bases, and 10 bases lay outside the gene matches. Looked up from germline, CDR1 is LNHDA and CDR2 is SQIVND (reference sequence).

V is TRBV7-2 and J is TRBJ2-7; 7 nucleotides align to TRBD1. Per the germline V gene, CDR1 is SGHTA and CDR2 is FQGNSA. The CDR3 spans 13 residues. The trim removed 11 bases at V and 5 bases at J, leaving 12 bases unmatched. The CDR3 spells CAGLRQGGDEQYF. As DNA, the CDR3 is TGTGCCGGCCTCCGACAGGGTGGCGACGAGCAGTACTTC.

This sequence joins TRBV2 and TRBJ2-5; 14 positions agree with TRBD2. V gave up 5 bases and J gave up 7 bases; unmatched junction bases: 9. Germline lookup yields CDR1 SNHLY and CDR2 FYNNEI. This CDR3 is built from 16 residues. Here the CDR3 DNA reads TGTGCCAGCAGTTCCGGGACTAGCGGGAGCGTGGGGACCCAGTACTTC. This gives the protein CASSSGTSGSVGTQYF.

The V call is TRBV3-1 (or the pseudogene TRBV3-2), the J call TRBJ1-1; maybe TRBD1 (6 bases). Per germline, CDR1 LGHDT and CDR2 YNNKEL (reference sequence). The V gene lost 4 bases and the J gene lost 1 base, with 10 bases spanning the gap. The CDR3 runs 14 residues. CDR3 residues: CASSPGHRNTEAFF. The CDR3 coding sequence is TGTGCCAGCAGCCCGGGACATAGGAACACTGAAGCTTTCTTT.

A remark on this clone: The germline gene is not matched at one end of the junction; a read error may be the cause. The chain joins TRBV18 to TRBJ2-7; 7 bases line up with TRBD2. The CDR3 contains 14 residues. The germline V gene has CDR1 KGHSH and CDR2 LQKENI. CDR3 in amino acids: CASSTPSGSHEQYF. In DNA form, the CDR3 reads TGTGCCAGCTCAACCCCTAGCGGCTCCCACGAGCAGTACTTC.

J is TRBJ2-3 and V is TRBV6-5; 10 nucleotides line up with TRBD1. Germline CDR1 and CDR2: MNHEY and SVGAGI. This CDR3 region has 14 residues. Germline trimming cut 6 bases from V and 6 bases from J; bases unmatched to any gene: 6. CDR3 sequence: CASRGTGAWDTQYF. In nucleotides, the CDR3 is TGTGCCAGCAGGGGGACAGGGGCCTGGGATACGCAGTATTTT.

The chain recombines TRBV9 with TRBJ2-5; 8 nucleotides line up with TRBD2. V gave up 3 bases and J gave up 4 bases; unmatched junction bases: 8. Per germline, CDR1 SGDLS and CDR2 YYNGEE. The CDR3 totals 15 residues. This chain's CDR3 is CASSAWDGGGETQYF. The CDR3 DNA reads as TGTGCCAGCAGCGCCTGGGACGGGGGGGGAGAGACCCAGTACTTC. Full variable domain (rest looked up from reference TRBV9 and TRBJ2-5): DSGVTQTPKHLITATGQRVTLRCSPRSGDLSVYWYQQSLDQGLQFLIQYYNGEERAKGNILERFSAQQFPDLHSELNLSSLELGDSALYFCASSAWDGGGETQYFGPGTRLLVL.

Written as DNA, the CDR3 is TGTGCCAGCGGGCCCACCGGGGAGCTGTTTTTT. It yields the protein CASGPTGELFF. The V gene is TRBV6-5, the J gene TRBJ2-2; no reliable D call. Looked up from germline, CDR1 is MNHEY and CDR2 is SVGAGI. V lost 8 bases to trimming and J lost 4 bases, with 5 bases between them. The CDR3 consists of 11 residues.

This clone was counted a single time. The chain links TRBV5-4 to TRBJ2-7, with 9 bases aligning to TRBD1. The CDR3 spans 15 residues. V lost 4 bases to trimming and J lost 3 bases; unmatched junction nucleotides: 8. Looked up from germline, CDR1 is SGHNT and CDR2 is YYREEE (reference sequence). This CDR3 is CASSHRDRANYEQYF. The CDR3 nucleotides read TGTGCCAGCAGCCACCGGGACAGGGCGAACTACGAGCAGTACTTC.

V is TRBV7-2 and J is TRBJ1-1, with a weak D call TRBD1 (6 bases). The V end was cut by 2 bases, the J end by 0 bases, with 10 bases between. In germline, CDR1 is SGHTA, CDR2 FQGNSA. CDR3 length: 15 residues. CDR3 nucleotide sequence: TGTGCCAGCAGCTTACTGGACAGCATGAACACTGAAGCTTTCTTT. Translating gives CASSLLDSMNTEAFF.

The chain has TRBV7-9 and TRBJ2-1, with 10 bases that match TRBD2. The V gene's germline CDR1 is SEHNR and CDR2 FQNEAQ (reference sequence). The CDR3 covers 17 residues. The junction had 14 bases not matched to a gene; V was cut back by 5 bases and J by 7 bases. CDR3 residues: CASSRRTTSGTRNEQFF. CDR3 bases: TGTGCCAGCAGCAGACGCACTACTAGCGGGACAAGGAATGAGCAGTTCTTC.

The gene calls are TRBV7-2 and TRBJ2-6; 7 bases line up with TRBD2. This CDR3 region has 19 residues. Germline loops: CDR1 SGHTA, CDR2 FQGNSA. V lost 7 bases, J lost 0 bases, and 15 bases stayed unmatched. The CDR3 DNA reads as TGTGCCAGCAACCCCCATAGCGGGCTCCCGAGCTCTGGGGCCAACGTCCTGACTTTC. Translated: CASNPHSGLPSSGANVLTF. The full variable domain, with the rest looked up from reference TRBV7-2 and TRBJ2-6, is GAGVSQSPSNKVTEKGKDVELRCDPISGHTALYWYRQSLGQGLEFLIYFQGNSAPDKSGLPSDRFSAERTGGSVSTLTIQRTQQEDSAVYLCASNPHSGLPSSGANVLTFGAGSRLTVL.

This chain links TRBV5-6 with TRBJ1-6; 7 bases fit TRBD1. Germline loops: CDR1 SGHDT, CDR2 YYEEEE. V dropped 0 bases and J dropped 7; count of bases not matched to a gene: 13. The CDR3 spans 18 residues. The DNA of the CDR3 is TGTGCCAGCAGCTTGGGCGCAGGGGGTCAATATCGGAATTCACCCCTCCACTTT. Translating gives CASSLGAGGQYRNSPLHF.

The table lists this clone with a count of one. The CDR3 loop reads CASSSSWANTDTQYF. Written as DNA, the CDR3 is TGTGCCAGCAGCTCGTCCTGGGCCAACACAGATACGCAGTATTTT. This rearrangement joins TRBV7-2 to TRBJ2-3; D remains ambiguous. Germline V gene sequence: CDR1 SGHTA, CDR2 FQGNSA. The V end lost 4 bases, the J end lost 2 bases, and 13 bases lay between the germline ends. The CDR3 sequence is 15 residues long.

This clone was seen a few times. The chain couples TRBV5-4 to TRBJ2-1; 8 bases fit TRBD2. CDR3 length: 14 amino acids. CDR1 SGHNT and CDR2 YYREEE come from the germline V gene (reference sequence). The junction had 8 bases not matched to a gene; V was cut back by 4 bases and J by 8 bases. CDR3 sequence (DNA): TGTGCCAGCAGCGCAACGGGAGGGCCCGATGAGCAGTTCTTC. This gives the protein CASSATGGPDEQFF. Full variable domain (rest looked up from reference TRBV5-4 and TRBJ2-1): ETGVTQSPTHLIKTRGQQVTLRCSSQSGHNTVSWYQQALGQGPQFIFQYYREEENGRGNFPPRFSGLQFPNYSSELNVNALELDDSALYLCASSATGGPDEQFFGPGTRLTVL.

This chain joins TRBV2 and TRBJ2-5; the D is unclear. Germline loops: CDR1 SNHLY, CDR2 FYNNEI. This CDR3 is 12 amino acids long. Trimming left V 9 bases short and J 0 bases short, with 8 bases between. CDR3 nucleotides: TGTGCCAGTCAAAACAACCAAGAGACCCAGTACTTC. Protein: CASQNNQETQYF. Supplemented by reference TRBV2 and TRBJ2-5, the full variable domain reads EPEVTQTPSHQVTQMGQEVILRCVPISNHLYFYWYRQILGQKVEFLVSFYNNEISEKSEIFDDQFSVERPDGSNFTLKIRSTKLEDSAMYFCASQNNQETQYFGPGTRLLVL.

CDR3 sequence (DNA): TGTGCCAGCAGCTCGTACTCTGGAAACACCATATATTTT. Residues: CASSSYSGNTIYF. This chain links TRBV7-3 with TRBJ1-3, with D uncertain. This CDR3 region has 13 residues. Trimming cost V 4 bases and J 0 bases, with 4 bases left between them. CDR1 and CDR2 (germline): SGHTA, FQGTGA.

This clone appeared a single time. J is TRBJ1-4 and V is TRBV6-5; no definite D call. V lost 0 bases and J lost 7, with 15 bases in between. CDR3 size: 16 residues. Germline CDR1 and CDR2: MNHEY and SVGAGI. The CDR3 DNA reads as TGTGCCAGCAGTTACTCGTACGGTTCCTCCGGTGAAAAACTGTTTTTT. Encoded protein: CASSYSYGSSGEKLFF.

This CDR3 reads CASRAGLAGDEQFF. Written as DNA, the CDR3 is TGTGCCAGCAGAGCGGGACTAGCGGGAGATGAGCAGTTCTTC. This chain joins TRBV2 and TRBJ2-1; 14 bases align to TRBD2. Germline CDR1 reads SNHLY; CDR2 reads FYNNEI. This CDR3 has 14 residues. The V gene end was trimmed by 6 bases and the J gene end by 8 bases; junction bases not matched to a gene: 3.

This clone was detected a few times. The CDR3 bases are TGTGCCAGCATCCCTAGGGCGGGATTGTACGAGCAGTACTTC. Its translation is CASIPRAGLYEQYF. V and J are TRBV7-2 and TRBJ2-7; a possible D gene is TRBD2 (6 bases). The germline CDR1 and CDR2 sequences are SGHTA and FQGNSA. The CDR3 contains 14 residues. The V end was cut by 7 bases, the J end by 4 bases, with 17 bases between.

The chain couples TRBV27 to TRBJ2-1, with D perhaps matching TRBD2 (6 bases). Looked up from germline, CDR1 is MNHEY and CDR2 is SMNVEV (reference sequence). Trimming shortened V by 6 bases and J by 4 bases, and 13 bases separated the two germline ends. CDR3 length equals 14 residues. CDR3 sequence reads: CASRDRTTYNEQFF. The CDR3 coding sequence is TGTGCCAGCAGAGACCGGACTACATACAATGAGCAGTTCTTC.